These 15 T cell receptor beta chains share one sample of origin, sequenced in a study of shared clonotypes between healthy human individuals. Measured with immunoSEQ multiplex PCR; TCRdb has only the in-frame clones, and not every one. The data show fewer than 2.5 million clones, 90% to 95% seen once. The sequenced material came from naive CD4+ T cells from PBMCs. Specified subset: CD45RA+ positively selected. Receptor source: a man aged 18 to 35 in good health. Some clones in this sample may be carry-over from other donors' samples.

The rearrangement links TRBV27 to TRBJ1-5; the D is unclear. Germline V CDR1 and CDR2: MNHEY, SMNVEV (reference sequence). The CDR3 is 17 residues long. Deletions cut 3 bases from V and 5 bases from J, with 20 bases between. The CDR3, as DNA: TGTGCCAGCAGTTTGGATGGCCGGGCCACCGGGCATCAGCCCCAGCATTTT. Translation: CASSLDGRATGHQPQHF.

The gene calls are TRBV19 and TRBJ2-1; D gene uncertain. Germline CDR1 LNHDA, CDR2 SQIVND (reference sequence). Trimming cost V 4 bases and J 6 bases, with 13 bases left between them. This CDR3 comprises 14 residues. CDR3 in amino acids: CASSRPGGRNEQFF. CDR3 coding DNA: TGTGCCAGTAGTAGGCCAGGTGGGCGCAATGAGCAGTTCTTC.

The chain combines TRBV18 with TRBJ2-5; D is perhaps TRBD2 (7 bases). The V gene's germline CDR1 is KGHSH and CDR2 LQKENI. The germline V and J ends were trimmed by 2 bases and 4 bases, with 17 bases remaining between them. This CDR3 comprises 16 residues. The chain's CDR3 is CASSPTKGGGVETQYF. CDR3 nucleotides: TGTGCCAGCTCACCAACGAAAGGAGGGGGGGTAGAGACCCAGTACTTC.

This clone was seen just once. The chain has TRBV28 and TRBJ2-2, with D perhaps TRBD1 (5 bases). Trimming stripped 3 bases from V and 4 bases from J, with 12 bases between. The CDR3 has 15 amino acids. CDR1 MDHEN and CDR2 SYDVKM come from the germline V gene. Here the CDR3 reads CASSFLGRATGELFF. CDR3 nucleotide sequence: TGTGCCAGCAGTTTCCTGGGCAGGGCCACCGGGGAGCTGTTTTTT.

The chain employs TRBV5-8 and TRBJ1-2; D gene ambiguous. The CDR3 is 15 residues long. V was pared by 6 bases and J by 4 bases, with 19 bases between. Germline V gene sequence: CDR1 SGHTS, CDR2 YDEGEE. Written as DNA, the CDR3 is TGTGCCAGCAAACTCAGGACGCGCGGAGGCTATGGCTACACCTTC. Its translation: CASKLRTRGGYGYTF. The full variable domain, in which reference TRBV5-8 and TRBJ1-2 provide the parts outside the CDR3, is EAGVTQSPTHLIKTRGQQATLRCSPISGHTSVYWYQQALGLGLQFLLWYDEGEERNRGNFPPRFSGRQFPNYSSELNVNALELEDSALYLCASKLRTRGGYGYTFGSGTRLTVV.

Comments on this clone: Other DNA sequences in the sample encode the same CDR3. This sequence joins TRBV9 and TRBJ1-2; D is possibly TRBD1 (5 bases). This CDR3 region has 13 residues. V lost 2 bases and J 4 bases, leaving 9 bases between the germline ends. The germline V gene encodes CDR1 SGDLS and CDR2 YYNGEE. The CDR3 DNA follows: TGTGCCAGCAGCGTGTCAGGGAGCTATGGCTACACCTTC. This translates into CASSVSGSYGYTF.

The CDR3 protein is CASSLLTGQGNTEAFF. In nucleotides, the CDR3 is TGTGCCAGCAGTTTACTTACCGGACAGGGGAACACTGAAGCTTTCTTT. The chain couples TRBV27 to TRBJ1-1; TRBD1 aligns across 8 bases. CDR1 and CDR2 (germline): MNHEY, SMNVEV (reference sequence). There are 16 residues in the CDR3. V trimming: 2 bases; J trimming: 1 base; junction bases outside the gene matches: 6.

This rearrangement joins TRBV27 to TRBJ2-3; no clear D. This CDR3 has 12 residues. V shed 3 bases and J shed 6 bases, with 7 bases lying between them. The germline gives CDR1 MNHEY, CDR2 SMNVEV (reference sequence). The CDR3 reads CASSFVGDTQYF. The CDR3 bases are TGTGCCAGCAGTTTTGTGGGGGATACGCAGTATTTT.

V usage is TRBV11-2 and J usage is TRBJ2-5; TRBD2 matches 11 bases. This CDR3 has 18 amino acids. V was pared by 5 bases and J by 4 bases, with 15 bases of the junction left unmatched. From germline, CDR1 is SGHAT and CDR2 FQNNGV. This CDR3 is CASSLSRLAGGLSETQYF. Written as DNA, the CDR3 is TGTGCCAGCAGCCTTTCTAGGCTAGCGGGAGGATTATCAGAGACCCAGTACTTC. The variable domain in full, completed from reference TRBV11-2 and TRBJ2-5, reads EAGVAQSPRYKIIEKRQSVAFWCNPISGHATLYWYQQILGQGPKLLIQFQNNGVVDDSQLPKDRFSAERLKGVDSTLKIQPAKLEDSAVYLCASSLSRLAGGLSETQYFGPGTRLLVL.

This rearrangement joins TRBV4-1 to TRBJ2-7; TRBD1 is a possible D gene (6 bases). Germline V CDR1 and CDR2: MGHRA, YSYEKL. V shed 6 bases and J shed 3 bases, with 15 bases lying between them. The CDR3 extends over 14 amino acids. The CDR3 region has the DNA TGCGCCAGCAGTTCCGGCAGGGGAAACTACGAGCAGTACTTC. Its protein product is CASSSGRGNYEQYF.

The chain carries TRBV7-7 and TRBJ2-1; 7 bases map to TRBD1. Trimming cost V 5 bases and J 3 bases; bases outside gene matches: 10. Germline V gives CDR1 SSHAT, CDR2 FNYEAQ (reference sequence). This CDR3 spans 16 amino acids. The CDR3 region has the DNA TGTGCCAGCAGCCCTAACCGGGACAGCGTCTACAATGAGCAGTTCTTC. The encoded protein is CASSPNRDSVYNEQFF.

Details on this clone: A junction boundary mismatches the germline segment, possibly from a read error. The chain combines TRBV30 with TRBJ2-6, with D tentatively TRBD2 (5 bases). CDR1 is GTSNPN and CDR2 is SVGIG in the germline V gene (reference sequence). The CDR3 has 19 residues. This CDR3 reads CAWKFSPARRRSGANVLTF. The CDR3 nucleotides read TGTGCATGGAAGTTTTCCCCGGCGAGAAGGAGGTCTGGGGCCAACGTCCTGACTTTC.

The chain combines TRBV9 with TRBJ2-5; 8 bases match TRBD1. This CDR3 region has 15 residues. The J segment lost 5 bases and the V segment lost 5 bases, leaving 11 bases of the junction unmatched. Germline CDR1 is SGDLS and CDR2 is YYNGEE. CDR3 sequence (DNA): TGTGCCAGCAGTCCCAGACAGGGGAATGGGGAGACCCAGTACTTC. Encoded protein: CASSPRQGNGETQYF.

This clone was counted between two and nine times. The genes are TRBV19 and TRBJ2-7, with D perhaps TRBD2 (5 bases). The CDR3 covers 10 residues. The germline V gene has CDR1 LNHDA and CDR2 SQIVND (reference sequence). V gave up 6 bases and J gave up 7 bases, with 7 bases separating them. The CDR3 spells CASRWREQYF. The CDR3 coding sequence is TGTGCCAGTAGGTGGAGGGAGCAGTACTTC.

This clone showed up just once. The chain has TRBV4-1 and TRBJ1-2, with D perhaps TRBD1 (6 bases). Germline-derived CDR1 and CDR2 are MGHRA and YSYEKL. The CDR3 is 15 amino acids. The V gene lost 2 bases and the J gene lost 2 bases, with 12 bases spanning the gap. CDR3 region: CASSQQDRGNYGYTF. CDR3 DNA sequence: TGCGCCAGCAGCCAACAGGACAGAGGGAACTATGGCTACACCTTC.